The present T cell receptor (beta chain) was sequenced within a study of T cell repertoires in cytomegalovirus infection. About the study: Carrying CMV and the relevant HLA type showed in public TCR beta signatures. Whole-study results and caveats: In two of eight donors, the top clonotype was HLA-C-restricted CMV-specific.

To note about this clonotype: The antigen is unknown.

Germline V CDR1 and CDR2: SGHAT, FQDESV (reference sequence). Trimming left V 5 bases short and J 0 bases short, with 12 bases between. CDR3 size: 15 residues. TCRdb redid the calling of the reads with MiXCR, one entry per CDR3 protein. The sample consists of about 700,000 distinct CDR3 sequences, 30% to 40% of them appearing once. This material consisted of cultured PBMCs, taken from culture after CMV antigen stimulation. The chain has TRBV11-1 and TRBJ2-3; D is unclear. The sequence came from a human donor in good health (CMV status not recorded). Some clones in this sample may be carry-over from other donors' samples. The CDR3 spells CASSRAPPSTDTQYF. CDR3 DNA: TGTGCCAGCAGCAGAGCACCCCCTAGCACAGATACGCAGTATTTT.